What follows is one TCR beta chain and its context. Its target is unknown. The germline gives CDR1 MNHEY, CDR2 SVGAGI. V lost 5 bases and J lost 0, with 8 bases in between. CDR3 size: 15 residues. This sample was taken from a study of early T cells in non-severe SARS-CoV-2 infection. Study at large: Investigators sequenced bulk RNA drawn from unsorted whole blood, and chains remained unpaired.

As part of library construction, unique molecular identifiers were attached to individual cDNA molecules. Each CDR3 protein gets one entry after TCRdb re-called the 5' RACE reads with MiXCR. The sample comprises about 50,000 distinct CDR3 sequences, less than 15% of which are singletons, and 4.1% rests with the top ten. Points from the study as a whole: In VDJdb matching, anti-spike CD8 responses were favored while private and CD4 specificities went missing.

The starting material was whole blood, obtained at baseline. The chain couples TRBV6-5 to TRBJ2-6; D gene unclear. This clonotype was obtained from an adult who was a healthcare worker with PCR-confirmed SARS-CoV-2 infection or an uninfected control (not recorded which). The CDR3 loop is CASSKTSSGANVLTF. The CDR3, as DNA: TGTGCCAGCAGTAAAACATCCTCTGGGGCCAACGTCCTGACTTTC.